This TCR beta chain was recovered during a study of shared clonotypes between healthy human individuals. For the study at large: Donors had three CD4 naive, three CD4 memory, two CD8 naive and one CD8 memory plate apiece.

For every subset, genomic DNA was evenly distributed across several immunoSEQ plates. Sorted-subset replicate PCR reactions were performed with around 200 ng DNA, corresponding to tens of thousands of T cell genomes. Profiling relied on immunoSEQ multiplex PCR, and the TCRdb table lists in-frame clones only, not all of them. This sample has about 1.1 million clones, with around 82% found just once. Notes on this clone: What it recognizes is unknown. Other DNA sequences in the sample encode the same CDR3.

Findings and caveats of the study: Naive subsets usually exceeded memory subsets in estimated richness.

The CDR3 is made up of 13 amino acids. V lost 1 base to trimming and J lost 3 bases, with 6 bases between them. Germline V CDR1 and CDR2: SGHAT, FQNNGV. The chain joins TRBV11-2 to TRBJ2-5, with D unresolved. This receptor was identified in a man younger than 35 in good health. Some clones in this sample may be carry-over from other donors' samples. Specimen: memory CD4+ T cells from PBMCs. This sample's subset: CD45RA-negative fraction. CDR3 amino acids: CASSLGLEETQYF. CDR3 bases: TGTGCCAGCAGCTTAGGGCTGGAAGAGACCCAGTACTTC.